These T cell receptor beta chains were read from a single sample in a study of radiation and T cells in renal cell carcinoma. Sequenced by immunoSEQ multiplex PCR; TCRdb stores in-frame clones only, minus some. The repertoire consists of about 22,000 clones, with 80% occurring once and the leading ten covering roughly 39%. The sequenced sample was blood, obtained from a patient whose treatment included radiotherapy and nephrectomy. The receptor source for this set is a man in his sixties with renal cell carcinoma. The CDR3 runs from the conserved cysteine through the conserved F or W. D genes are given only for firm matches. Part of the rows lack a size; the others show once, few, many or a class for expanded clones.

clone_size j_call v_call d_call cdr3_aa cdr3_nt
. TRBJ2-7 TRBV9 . CASIIGGAYEQYF TGTGCCAGCATCATTGGCGGTGCCTACGAGCAGTACTTC
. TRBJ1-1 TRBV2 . CASTFGGAEAFF TGTGCCAGCACCTTCGGAGGGGCTGAAGCTTTCTTT
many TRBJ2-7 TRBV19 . CASSPLEGTSYEQYF TGTGCCAGTAGCCCCTTGGAGGGGACCTCCTACGAGCAGTACTTC
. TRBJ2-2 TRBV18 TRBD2 CASSRPGLAGGNTGELFF TGTGCCAGCTCGCGACCGGGACTAGCGGGAGGGAACACCGGGGAGCTGTTTTTT
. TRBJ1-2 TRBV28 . CASSYRVLDGYTF TGTGCCAGCAGTTACAGGGTGTTGGATGGCTACACCTTC
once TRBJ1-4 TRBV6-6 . CASSSEGATNEKLFF TGTGCCAGCAGTTCCGAGGGGGCAACTAATGAAAAACTGTTTTTT
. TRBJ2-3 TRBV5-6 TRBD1 CASITGAITTDTQYF TGTGCCAGCATCACAGGGGCTATCACGACAGATACGCAGTATTTT
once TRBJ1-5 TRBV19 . CASSSPSAGGSNQPQHF TGTGCCAGTAGTTCCCCCTCGGCGGGGGGTAGCAATCAGCCCCAGCATTTT
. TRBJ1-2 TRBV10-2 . CASRKQQAGGYTF TGCGCCAGCAGAAAACAACAGGCGGGCGGCTACACCTTC
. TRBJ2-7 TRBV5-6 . CASTSGGAIYEQYF TGTGCCAGCACCTCTGGGGGGGCAATCTACGAGCAGTACTTC
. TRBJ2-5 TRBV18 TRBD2 CASSPSGRASETQYF TGTGCCAGCTCACCCAGCGGGAGGGCCTCAGAGACCCAGTACTTC
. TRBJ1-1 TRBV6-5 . CASSYSRVTEAFF TGTGCCAGCAGTTACTCGAGGGTTACTGAAGCTTTCTTT
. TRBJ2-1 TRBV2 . CASSPDRLYNEQFF TGTGCCAGCAGTCCTGACAGGCTCTACAATGAGCAGTTCTTC
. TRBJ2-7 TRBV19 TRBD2 CASSNLAESSYEQYF TGTGCCAGTAGTAATCTAGCGGAGAGCTCCTACGAGCAGTACTTC
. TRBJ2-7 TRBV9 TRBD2 CASSVGWGTSGAYEQYF TGTGCCAGCAGCGTAGGGTGGGGGACTAGCGGGGCCTACGAGCAGTACTTC
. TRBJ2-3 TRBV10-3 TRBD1 CAISESGTATDTQYF TGTGCCATCAGTGAGTCCGGGACAGCCACAGATACGCAGTATTTT
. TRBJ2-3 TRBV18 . CASSPLATGDTQYF TGTGCCAGCTCACCCCTAGCCACCGGAGATACGCAGTATTTT
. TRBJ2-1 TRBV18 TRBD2 CASSILRGGSDHNEQFF TGTGCCAGCTCCATATTACGTGGCGGGAGCGATCACAATGAGCAGTTCTTC
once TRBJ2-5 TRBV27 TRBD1 CASSLTGGTQYF TGTGCCAGCAGTTTGACAGGGGGGACCCAGTACTTC
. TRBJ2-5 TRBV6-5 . CASSATSRVTQYF TGTGCCAGCAGTGCGACTAGTAGGGTGACCCAGTACTTC
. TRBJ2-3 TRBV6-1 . CASSEGGHNTDTQYF TGTGCCAGCAGTGAAGGCGGACATAACACAGATACGCAGTATTTT
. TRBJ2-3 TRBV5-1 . CASSLGGSSLSARDTQYF TGCGCCAGCAGCTTGGGAGGATCCTCCCTCTCCGCCAGAGATACGCAGTATTTT
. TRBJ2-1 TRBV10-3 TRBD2 CAISSTSGSGNEQFF TGTGCCATCTCGTCGACTAGCGGGAGTGGCAATGAGCAGTTCTTC
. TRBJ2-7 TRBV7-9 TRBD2 CASSLRTSGIKDEQYF TGTGCCAGCAGTCTAAGGACTAGCGGGATTAAGGACGAGCAGTACTTC
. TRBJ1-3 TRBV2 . CASSQRNSGNTIYF TGTGCCAGCAGTCAGCGGAACTCTGGAAACACCATATATTTT
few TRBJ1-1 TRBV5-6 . CASSLRGTEAFF TGTGCCAGCAGCTTACGGGGCACTGAAGCTTTCTTT
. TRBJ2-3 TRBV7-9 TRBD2 CASSLTGETSGRTDTQYF TGTGCCAGCAGCCTAACCGGTGAGACTAGCGGGAGAACAGATACGCAGTATTTT
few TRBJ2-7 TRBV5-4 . CASSLGGVGDYEQYF TGTGCCAGCAGCTTGGGGGGGGTTGGAGACTACGAGCAGTACTTC
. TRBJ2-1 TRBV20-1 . CSARAYNEQFF TGCAGTGCTAGAGCCTACAATGAGCAGTTCTTC
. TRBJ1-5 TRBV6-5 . CASSMDSISNQPQHF TGTGCCAGCAGCATGGACAGCATTAGCAATCAGCCCCAGCATTTT
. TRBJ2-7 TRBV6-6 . CASSSFSGTLQYEQYF TGTGCCAGCAGTTCATTTTCAGGGACTCTACAGTACGAGCAGTACTTC
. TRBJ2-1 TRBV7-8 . CASSLRAGAVNEQFF TGTGCCAGCAGCTTACGGGCGGGGGCGGTCAATGAGCAGTTCTTC
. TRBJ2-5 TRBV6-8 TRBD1 CASSGTGEETQYF TGTGCCAGCAGTGGTACAGGGGAGGAGACCCAGTACTTC
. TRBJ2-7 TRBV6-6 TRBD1 CASSTGTGRKEYF TGTGCCAGCAGTACCGGGACAGGGCGGAAGGAGTACTTC
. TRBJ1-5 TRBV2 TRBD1 CASSYDRGQPQHF TGTGCCAGCAGTTATGACAGGGGTCAGCCCCAGCATTTT
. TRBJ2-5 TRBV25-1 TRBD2 CASGVTSGSSETQYF TGTGCCAGCGGGGTAACTAGCGGGAGTTCAGAGACCCAGTACTTC
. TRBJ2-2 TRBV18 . CASSPVQGRTGELFF TGTGCCAGCTCACCAGTACAGGGAAGAACCGGGGAGCTGTTTTTT
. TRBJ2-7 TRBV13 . CASSEQSSYEQYF TGTGCCAGCAGCGAACAGAGCTCCTACGAGCAGTACTTC
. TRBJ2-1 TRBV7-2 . CASSFDYRTNNEQFF TGTGCCAGCAGCTTCGACTACCGTACCAACAATGAGCAGTTCTTC
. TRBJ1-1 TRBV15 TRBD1 CATSRDNRGTEAFF TGTGCCACCAGCAGAGATAACAGGGGCACTGAAGCTTTCTTT
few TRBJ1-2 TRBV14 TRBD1 CASSPDRNYGYTF TGTGCCAGCAGCCCGGACAGGAACTATGGCTACACCTTC